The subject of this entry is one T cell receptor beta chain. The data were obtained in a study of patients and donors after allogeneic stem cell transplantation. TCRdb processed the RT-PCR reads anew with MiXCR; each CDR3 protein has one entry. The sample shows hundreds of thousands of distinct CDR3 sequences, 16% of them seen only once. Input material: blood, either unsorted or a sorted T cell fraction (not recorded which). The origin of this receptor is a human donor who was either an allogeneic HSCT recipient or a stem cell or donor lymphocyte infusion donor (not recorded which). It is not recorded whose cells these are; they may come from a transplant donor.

This CDR3 reads CASSPDGSYGYTF. The CDR3 DNA reads as TGCGCCAGCAGCCCCGACGGTTCCTATGGCTACACCTTC. The V call is TRBV4-1, the J call TRBJ1-2; D call uncertain. Deletions cut 4 bases from V and 4 bases from J, with 10 bases between. CDR1 is MGHRA and CDR2 is YSYEKL in the germline V gene. The CDR3 has 13 amino acids.